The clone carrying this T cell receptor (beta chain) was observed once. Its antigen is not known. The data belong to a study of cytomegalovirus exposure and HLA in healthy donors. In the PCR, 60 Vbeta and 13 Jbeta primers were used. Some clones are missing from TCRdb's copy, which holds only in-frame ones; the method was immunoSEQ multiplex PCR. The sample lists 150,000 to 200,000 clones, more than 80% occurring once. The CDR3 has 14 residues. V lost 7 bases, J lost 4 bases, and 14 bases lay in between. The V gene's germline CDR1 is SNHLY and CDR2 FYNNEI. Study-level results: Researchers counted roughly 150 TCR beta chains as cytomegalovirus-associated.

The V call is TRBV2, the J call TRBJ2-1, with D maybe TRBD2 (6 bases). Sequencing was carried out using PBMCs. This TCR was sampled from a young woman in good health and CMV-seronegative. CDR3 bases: TGTGCCAGCAATTTGGGGACTTCGTACAATGAGCAGTTCTTC. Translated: CASNLGTSYNEQFF.